These T cell receptor beta chains were read from a single sample in a study of cytomegalovirus exposure and HLA in healthy donors. This table comes from immunoSEQ multiplex PCR, and its TCRdb copy is limited to in-frame clones, with some not included. The table lists around 90,000 clones, roughly 72% of them singletons. Material: PBMCs. Receptors were obtained from a man under 40 in good health and CMV-seronegative. Each CDR3 is given without its conserved first and last residue.

v_gene	j_gene	CDR3aa
TRBV7-2	TRBJ1-5	ASTAQAGNQPQH
TRBV6-5	TRBJ2-3	ASSYGGWGNTDTQY
TRBV25-1	TRBJ1-5	ASSSGGGYQPQH
TRBV7-7	TRBJ1-1	ASSSPITDYNEMNTEAF
TRBV7-8	TRBJ1-5	ASSFRQGLQPQH
TRBV5-6	TRBJ1-6	ASSGGTGDNSPLH
TRBV4-1	TRBJ2-1	ASSHQGQGWGVNEQF
TRBV7-9	TRBJ1-5	ASSLARDREHQPQH
TRBV7-3	TRBJ2-1	ASSQASGGSNEQF
TRBV6-4	TRBJ2-2	ASSDVQGTGELF
TRBV27	TRBJ2-3	ASSLGLAGVTDTQY
TRBV5-6	TRBJ2-5	ASSQLAGGGY
TRBV9	TRBJ2-2	ASGLNTGELF
TRBV5-1	TRBJ2-7	ASSGAGASYEQY
TRBV9	TRBJ1-1	ASSAATGAPTEAF
TRBV5-1	TRBJ2-6	ASSLLTGGSGANVLT
TRBV5-6	TRBJ2-4	ASSTQGVNIQY
TRBV4-2	TRBJ1-1	ASSLTGVRGGNTEAF
TRBV5-6	TRBJ2-1	ASSYKKGTLSSYNEQF
TRBV9	TRBJ2-2	ASSKLQGADTGELF
TRBV19	TRBJ1-5	ASRSATGGQPQH
TRBV9	TRBJ1-4	ASSFGTGKNEKLF